Detailed here is one T cell receptor (beta chain). The antigen is not known. V dropped 6 bases and J dropped 2 bases, with 18 bases sitting between them. Germline V gene data show CDR1 as SEHNR and CDR2 as FQNEAQ (reference sequence). This CDR3 contains 16 residues. The record originates from a study of T-cell memory formation after mild COVID-19. Study-level information: The two donors had largely donor-specific TCR clusters.

Broader study findings: Clones that contracted clustered mainly in CM and EM if CD4+ and in EMRA if CD8+.

The 5'RACE method, run with constant-segment primers, produced TCR alpha and TCR beta cDNA libraries (carrying sample barcodes and UMIs). A single record per CDR3 protein comes from TCRdb applying MiXCR to the 5' RACE reads. The table includes some 340,000 distinct CDR3 sequences, over 10% detected once. The rearrangement uses TRBV7-9 and TRBJ2-3; tentatively, D is TRBD1 or TRBD2 (5 bases each). Sample: PBMCs or a T cell subset sorted from them (not recorded which). This sequence originates from a man between 18 and 35 years old who had mild COVID-19 (a few samples of this study predate the infection). Cell type and time point are not known. The CDR3 spells CASRRRRGPTTDTQYF. The CDR3 nucleotides read TGTGCCAGCAGACGACGCCGGGGCCCGACCACAGATACGCAGTATTTT.